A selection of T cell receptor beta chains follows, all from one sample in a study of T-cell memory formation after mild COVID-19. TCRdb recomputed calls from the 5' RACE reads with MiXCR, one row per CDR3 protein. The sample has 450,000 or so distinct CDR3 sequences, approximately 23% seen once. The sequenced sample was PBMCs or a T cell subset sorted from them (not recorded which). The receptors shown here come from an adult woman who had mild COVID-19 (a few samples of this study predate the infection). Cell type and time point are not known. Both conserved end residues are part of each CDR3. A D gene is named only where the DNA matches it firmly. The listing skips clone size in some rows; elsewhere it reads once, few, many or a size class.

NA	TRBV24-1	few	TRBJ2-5	CATSDRVRETQYF	TGTGCCACCAGTGACAGGGTCCGGGAGACCCAGTACTTC
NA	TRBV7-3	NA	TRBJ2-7	CASSEGSSGEQYF	TGTGCCAGCAGCGAAGGGAGCTCGGGCGAGCAGTACTTC
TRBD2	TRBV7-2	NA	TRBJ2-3	CASSLGLAGEVPTDTQYF	TGTGCCAGCAGCTTAGGGCTAGCGGGAGAGGTCCCCACAGATACGCAGTATTTT
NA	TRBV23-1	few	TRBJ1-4	CANEGEGAGCDEKLFF	TGCGCCAACGAAGGGGAAGGGGCTGGATGTGACGAAAAACTGTTTTTT
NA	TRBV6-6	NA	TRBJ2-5	CASGGNQETQYF	TGTGCCAGCGGGGGGAACCAAGAGACCCAGTACTTC
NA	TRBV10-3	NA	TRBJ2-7	CAISESGSLDEQYF	TGTGCCATCAGTGAGTCAGGCAGTCTGGACGAGCAGTACTTC
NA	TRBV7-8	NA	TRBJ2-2	CASSSDTVPGELFF	TGTGCCAGCAGCTCGGACACAGTTCCCGGGGAGCTGTTTTTT
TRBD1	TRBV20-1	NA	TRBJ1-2	CSALRDRVYGYTF	TGCAGTGCTCTCCGGGACAGGGTTTATGGCTACACCTTC
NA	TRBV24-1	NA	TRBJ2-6	CATSGSHSGANVLTF	TGTGCCACCAGTGGATCTCACTCTGGGGCCAACGTCCTGACTTTC
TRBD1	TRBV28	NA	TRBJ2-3	CATSDRGASTDTQYF	TGTGCCACCTCAGACAGGGGTGCTAGCACAGATACGCAGTATTTT
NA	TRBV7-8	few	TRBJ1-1	CASSPRRAGIKNTEAFF	TGTGCCAGCAGCCCCCGACGGGCAGGGATAAAGAACACTGAAGCTTTCTTT
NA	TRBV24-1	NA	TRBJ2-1	CATSDSGRGNEQFF	TGTGCCACCAGTGATTCGGGTCGGGGAAACGAGCAGTTCTTC
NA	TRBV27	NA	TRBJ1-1	CASSLLAGGNTEAFF	TGTGCCAGCAGTTTATTGGCTGGGGGGAACACTGAAGCTTTCTTT
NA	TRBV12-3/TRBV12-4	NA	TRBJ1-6	CASSLKGAYNSPLHF	TGTGCCAGCAGTTTGAAGGGAGCCTATAATTCACCCCTCCACTTT
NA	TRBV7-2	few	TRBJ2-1	CASSLRVLGEQFF	TGTGCCAGCAGCTTAAGGGTGCTTGGTGAGCAGTTCTTC
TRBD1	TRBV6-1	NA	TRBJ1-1	CASTKQIRTGNTEAFF	TGTGCCAGCACTAAACAAATTCGGACAGGGAACACTGAAGCTTTCTTT
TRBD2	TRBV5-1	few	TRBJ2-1	CASSPGTSNVDQFF	TGCGCCAGCAGCCCCGGGACTAGCAACGTTGACCAGTTCTTC
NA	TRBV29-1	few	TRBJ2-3	CSVEVVLDTQYF	TGCAGCGTTGAAGTAGTCCTAGATACGCAGTATTTT
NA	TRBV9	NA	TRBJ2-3	CASSVENVFSSTDTQYF	TGTGCCAGCAGCGTAGAGAACGTGTTCTCTAGCACAGATACGCAGTATTTT
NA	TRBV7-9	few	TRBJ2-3	CASSLERLGAQYF	TGTGCCAGCAGCTTAGAGCGGCTAGGGGCGCAGTATTTT
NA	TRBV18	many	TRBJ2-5	CASSPYQETQYF	TGTGCCAGCTCACCGTACCAAGAGACCCAGTACTTC
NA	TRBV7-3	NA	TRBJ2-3	CASSLRGPPLDTQYF	TGTGCCAGCAGCTTACGGGGGCCGCCGTTAGATACGCAGTATTTT
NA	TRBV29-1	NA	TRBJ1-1	CSAGGQGAFF	TGCAGCGCTGGAGGACAAGGAGCTTTCTTT
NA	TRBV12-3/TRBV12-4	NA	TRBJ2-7	CASRPPGPGWSAQYF	TGTGCCAGCAGACCACCGGGACCGGGGTGGTCTGCGCAGTACTTC
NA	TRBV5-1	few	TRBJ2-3	CASSTGQSTDTQYF	TGCGCCAGCAGCACTGGACAGTCCACAGATACGCAGTATTTT
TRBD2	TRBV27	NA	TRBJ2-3	CASSLWTSGSTDTQYF	TGTGCCAGCAGTCTCTGGACTAGCGGGAGCACAGATACGCAGTATTTT
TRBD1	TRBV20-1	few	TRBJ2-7	CSATRGQPYEQYF	TGCAGTGCCACCAGGGGACAGCCCTACGAGCAGTACTTC
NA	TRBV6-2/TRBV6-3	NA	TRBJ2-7	CASIGGEYEQYF	TGTGCCAGCATCGGGGGCGAATACGAGCAGTACTTC
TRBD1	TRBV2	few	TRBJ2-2	CASSEAQGAVAGELFF	TGTGCCAGCAGTGAAGCGCAGGGGGCGGTGGCCGGGGAGCTGTTTTTT
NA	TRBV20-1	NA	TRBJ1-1	CSARDGGSAEAFF	TGCAGTGCTAGAGATGGGGGGAGCGCTGAAGCTTTCTTT
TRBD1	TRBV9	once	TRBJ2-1	CASSVDGTGYNEQFF	TGTGCCAGCAGCGTAGATGGGACAGGGTACAATGAGCAGTTCTTC
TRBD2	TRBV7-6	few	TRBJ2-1	CASSRGLAGGPSYNEQFF	TGTGCCAGCAGCCGGGGACTAGCGGGGGGGCCCTCCTACAATGAGCAGTTCTTC
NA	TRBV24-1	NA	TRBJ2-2	CATSDLARSGSVTGELFF	TGTGCCACCAGTGATTTGGCCCGATCAGGTTCGGTGACCGGGGAGCTGTTTTTT
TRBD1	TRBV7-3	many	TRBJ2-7	CASSSTGVEQYF	TGTGCCAGCAGCTCCACAGGGGTTGAGCAGTACTTC
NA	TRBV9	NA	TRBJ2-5	CASSVATGNNQETQYF	TGTGCCAGCAGCGTAGCTACGGGCAACAACCAAGAGACCCAGTACTTC
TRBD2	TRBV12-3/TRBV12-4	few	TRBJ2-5	CASSYGAGGAETQYF	TGTGCCAGCAGTTACGGAGCGGGGGGAGCAGAGACCCAGTACTTC
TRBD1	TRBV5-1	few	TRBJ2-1	CASKRTGTGYNEQFF	TGCGCCAGCAAACGTACCGGGACAGGATACAATGAGCAGTTCTTC
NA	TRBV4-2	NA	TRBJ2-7	CASSQEAGYTGEQYF	TGTGCCAGCAGCCAAGAAGCAGGATATACAGGGGAGCAGTACTTC
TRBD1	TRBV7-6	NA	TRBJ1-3	CASSQYTSGTGTSGNTIYF	TGTGCCAGCAGCCAGTACACATCCGGGACAGGGACCTCTGGAAACACCATATATTTT
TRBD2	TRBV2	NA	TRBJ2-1	CASRTGTSGGAYNEQFF	TGTGCCAGCAGGACAGGGACTAGCGGGGGGGCCTACAATGAGCAGTTCTTC
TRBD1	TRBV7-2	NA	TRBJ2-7	CASSTRQGGPEQYF	TGTGCCAGCAGCACGCGACAGGGGGGCCCTGAGCAGTACTTC
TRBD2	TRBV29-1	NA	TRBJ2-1	CSVDLAGNNEQFF	TGCAGCGTTGATCTAGCGGGGAACAATGAGCAGTTCTTC
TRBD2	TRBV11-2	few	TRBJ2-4	CASSLAGGGVKNIQYF	TGTGCCAGCAGCTTAGCGGGAGGAGGGGTCAAAAACATTCAGTACTTC